This is a list of T cell receptor beta chains from one sample in a study of T cell changes during pregnancy in multiple sclerosis. The data were produced by immunoSEQ multiplex PCR, yet TCRdb's version contains in-frame clones alone and is incomplete. Seen here are about 51,000 clones, roughly 93% observed once, and the top ten hold around 1.9%. The input for sequencing was peripheral blood, taken in the second trimester of pregnancy. All receptors come from a female donor with multiple sclerosis, enrolled in a pregnancy study. CDR3s include the opening cysteine and the closing phenylalanine or tryptophan. The D gene is left open where the match is weak. Size is omitted from some rows. Given values are once, few, many or a class for expanded clones.

TRBV5-1	TRBD1	TRBJ1-1	-	TGCGCCAGCAGCTCCCTCTCCGGGACAGCGAACACTGAAGCTTTCTTT	CASSSLSGTANTEAFF
TRBV11-3	TRBD1	TRBJ2-4	-	TGTGCCAGCAGCGCCCCCCGACAGGGATCCAAAAACATTCAGTACTTC	CASSAPRQGSKNIQYF
TRBV5-4	-	TRBJ2-6	-	TGTGCCAGCGTTCGGGTCCCCGGAAGCTCTGGGGCCAACGTCCTGACTTTC	CASVRVPGSSGANVLTF
TRBV4-3	TRBD2	TRBJ2-5	-	TGCGCCAGCAGCCAAGGGACTAGCGGCCAAGAGACCCAGTACTTC	CASSQGTSGQETQYF
TRBV25-1	-	TRBJ2-7	-	TGTGCCAGCAGTGAAAACCTAGCCTCCTCAGCCTACGAGCAGTACTTC	CASSENLASSAYEQYF
TRBV25-1	-	TRBJ2-3	-	TGTGCCAGCAGTGAAAGATATAGTGGGAGGCCAAAGGCAGATACGCAGTATTTT	CASSERYSGRPKADTQYF
TRBV4-2	TRBD1	TRBJ2-3	-	TGTGCCAGCAGCCAAGATCGAGAGGCAGGGGGCTTAGATACGCAGTATTTT	CASSQDREAGGLDTQYF
TRBV7-9	TRBD2	TRBJ2-1	-	TGTGCCAGCAGCCCCTATGGGAGCGGGAGTCTCAGTCGGTCCAATGAGCAGTTCTTC	CASSPYGSGSLSRSNEQFF
TRBV19	TRBD1	TRBJ1-5	-	TGTGCCAGTAGTTCTCCGGGACAGCCCGTTCCTAGCAATCAGCCCCAGCATTTT	CASSSPGQPVPSNQPQHF
TRBV28	TRBD1	TRBJ1-1	-	TGTGCCAGCAACCTCCCCGGGACAGGGGTATCTGCTAAAGCTTTCTTT	CASNLPGTGVSAKAFF
TRBV2	TRBD2	TRBJ2-7	-	TGTGCCAGCAGTGAGGAAGCGGGAGGCTCCTACGAGCAGTACTTC	CASSEEAGGSYEQYF
TRBV5-6	-	TRBJ1-2	-	TGTGCCAGCAGCTTGGGGCTGCGGAGGGCGTCTAACTATGGCTACACCTTC	CASSLGLRRASNYGYTF
TRBV29-1	TRBD1	TRBJ1-1	large	TGCAGCGTCCAGACAGGGGAAGGCACTGAAGCTTTCTTT	CSVQTGEGTEAFF
TRBV11-1	-	TRBJ2-7	-	TGTGCCAGCAGCTCCTTGAGAGTCGAGCAGTACTTC	CASSSLRVEQYF
TRBV11-2	-	TRBJ2-7	-	TGTGCCAGCAGCTTAGTCGCGGGAAAAGCTCTGTGGGGCGAGCAGTACTTC	CASSLVAGKALWGEQYF
TRBV25-1	-	TRBJ2-7	once	TGTGCCAGCAGTCCCATTGGTGAGCGGATGGAACCCTACGAGCAGTACTTC	CASSPIGERMEPYEQYF
TRBV29-1	TRBD2	TRBJ2-2	-	TGCAGCGTTGCACGGGCTAGCGGTTCCGCGAACACCGGGGAGCTGTTTTTT	CSVARASGSANTGELFF
TRBV7-9	TRBD1	TRBJ2-7	-	TGTGCCAGCAGCTTAGCCCCCGGGACAGGAACCTACGAGCAGTACTTC	CASSLAPGTGTYEQYF
TRBV5-6	TRBD1	TRBJ1-1	-	TGTGCCAGCAGCCGAACCCCGGGACAGGGTGGGACTGAAGCTTTCTTT	CASSRTPGQGGTEAFF
TRBV28	TRBD1	TRBJ2-2	-	TGTGCCAGCAGTAGATACACCCGACAGGGGGCAGAGGAGCTGTTTTTT	CASSRYTRQGAEELFF
TRBV6-1	TRBD1	TRBJ1-5	-	TGTGCCAGCAGTGAAGGGACAGGGGAGAGTCAGCCCCAGCATTTT	CASSEGTGESQPQHF
TRBV6-1	TRBD2	TRBJ2-7	-	TGTGCCAGCAGCCGGGACGGGGGGTACGAGCAGTACTTC	CASSRDGGYEQYF
TRBV7-6	TRBD2	TRBJ2-2	-	TGTGCCAGCAGCTTACTTCACGCGGGAGACCTGGGCACCGGGGAGCTGTTTTTT	CASSLLHAGDLGTGELFF
TRBV5-1	-	TRBJ2-3	-	TGCGCCAGCAGCTTCATCAAGAGCGAGGTGGAGCAGTATTTT	CASSFIKSEVEQYF
TRBV21-1	-	TRBJ2-3	-	TGTGCCAGCAGCAAAGCCGGTAGCGGGACAAAACAGCGCCGCACAGATACGCAGTATTTT	CASSKAGSGTKQRRTDTQYF
TRBV10-3	-	TRBJ1-6	-	TGTGCCATCAGTGAGTCGCGCGTCACCTATGTTTCACCCCTCCACTTT	CAISESRVTYVSPLHF
TRBV4-1	TRBD2	TRBJ2-7	few	TGCGCCAGCAGCCAAGAGATAACTAGCGGGAGGCCCGACTCCTACGAGCAGTACTTC	CASSQEITSGRPDSYEQYF
TRBV14	-	TRBJ1-3	-	TGTGCCAGCAGCCAAGATTGGCTCCACCCTGGAAACACCATATATTTT	CASSQDWLHPGNTIYF
TRBV4-3	TRBD2	TRBJ2-7	-	TGCGCCAGCAGCCAAGGTCTAGCGGGAGTATCCTACGAGCAGTACTTC	CASSQGLAGVSYEQYF
TRBV18	TRBD1	TRBJ1-1	-	TGTGCCAGCTCACCGTTGGGACAGGGGGTAACGAACACTGAAGCTTTCTTT	CASSPLGQGVTNTEAFF
TRBV12-5	-	TRBJ2-5	-	TGTGCTAGTGGTCCTGGAGAGGGACACGCCTGGACCCAGTACTTC	CASGPGEGHAWTQYF
TRBV5-6	TRBD1	TRBJ2-5	-	TGTGCCAGCACCGGGACAGACCAAGAGACCCAGTACTTC	CASTGTDQETQYF
TRBV18	TRBD1	TRBJ2-7	-	TGTGCCAGCTCGAAAGACAGGGAGTACGAGCAGTACTTC	CASSKDREYEQYF
TRBV14	-	TRBJ2-7	-	TGTGCCAGCAGCCCAAACGGGAATCACTACGAGCAGTACTTC	CASSPNGNHYEQYF
TRBV15	-	TRBJ1-1	-	TGTGCCACCAGCGAAAGATGGAGTAACACTGAAGCTTTCTTT	CATSERWSNTEAFF
TRBV18	-	TRBJ2-1	-	TGTGCCAGCTCACCCGTTGAGCAGTTCTTC	CASSPVEQFF
TRBV19	-	TRBJ1-1	once	TGTGCCAGTAGTATCTTAACGAGGGTAGGGAACACTGAAGCTTTCTTT	CASSILTRVGNTEAFF
TRBV27	-	TRBJ2-1	-	TGTGCCAGCAGTTTAAGATGGCCAAATACCTACAATGAGCAGTTCTTC	CASSLRWPNTYNEQFF
TRBV11-3	TRBD1	TRBJ1-2	-	TGTGCCAGCAGCTTAGGGGGACAGGGGGCGACCTATGGCTACACCTTC	CASSLGGQGATYGYTF
TRBV7-6	-	TRBJ2-6	-	TGTGCCAGCAGCAAACCAGGCTCTGGGGCCAACGTCCTGACTTTC	CASSKPGSGANVLTF
TRBV18	-	TRBJ1-3	-	TGTGCCAGCTCACCGCAGGGAATCTCTGGAAACACCATATATTTT	CASSPQGISGNTIYF
TRBV5-4	TRBD1	TRBJ2-2	-	TGTGCCAGCAGCCCCGGACAGGTTAACACCGGGGAGCTGTTTTTT	CASSPGQVNTGELFF
TRBV10-3	TRBD1	TRBJ2-5	-	TGTGCCATCAGTGATTTAACAGGGGGTGAGACCCAGTACTTC	CAISDLTGGETQYF
TRBV30	TRBD1	TRBJ1-1	few	TGTGCCTGGAGTACCGGACAGGGGGCCACTGAAGCTTTCTTT	CAWSTGQGATEAFF
TRBV5-4	TRBD1	TRBJ2-3	-	TGTGCCAGCAGCTTAACGACAGGGGGTACAGATACGCAGTATTTT	CASSLTTGGTDTQYF
TRBV21-1	-	TRBJ2-7	once	TGTGCCAGCAGCAACTGCCCTTCCGGGACAGATCTCTACGAGCAGTACTTC	CASSNCPSGTDLYEQYF